Listed below are T cell receptor beta chains from one sample, sequenced in a study of blood T cells in healthy people across ages. MiXCR, run by TCRdb on the 5' RACE reads, gives a single entry per CDR3 protein. Of 1.5 million to 2 million distinct CDR3 sequences listed, just under 50% are singletons. Material for sequencing was blood. The receptors originated from a woman in her 40s in good health. Both conserved end residues are part of each CDR3. The D gene is left open where the match is weak.

V gene	D gene	J gene	CDR3 DNA	CDR3 protein
TRBV25-1	TRBD2	TRBJ2-4	TGTGCCAGCAGTGACCGGAAACTAGCGGGGGGGTTAGGAGCTGAGCAGTACTTC	CASSDRKLAGGLGAEQYF
TRBV18	-	TRBJ1-6	TGTGCCAGCTCAAAACAGGGCTATAATTCACCCCTCCACTTT	CASSKQGYNSPLHF
TRBV9	TRBD1	TRBJ2-6	TGTGCCAGCAGGACCCGGGACAGCACCTCTGGGGCCAACGTCCTGACTTTC	CASRTRDSTSGANVLTF
TRBV19	-	TRBJ2-1	TGTGCCACTCGCCCTATGCCCTACAATGAGCAGTTCTTC	CATRPMPYNEQFF
TRBV6-1	TRBD2	TRBJ2-3	TGTGCCAGCAGACAAGACTTAGCGGGGGCCACTAAGACGCAGTATTTT	CASRQDLAGATKTQYF
TRBV7-9	TRBD2	TRBJ2-5	TGTGCCAGTGAAACTAGCGGGGAGCAAGAGACCCAGTACTTC	CASETSGEQETQYF
TRBV19	TRBD1	TRBJ2-5	TGTGCCAGTAGTATTAGTCGGACAGGTACCGAAGAGACCCAGTACTTC	CASSISRTGTEETQYF
TRBV2	-	TRBJ2-5	TGTGCCAGCAGTGAAGGCGGTGGGGGACTGGAGACCCGGTACTTC	CASSEGGGGLETRYF
TRBV5-1	-	TRBJ1-6	TGCGCCAGCAGCTTGCAGCCTGGACCAACCAATTCACCCCTCCACTTT	CASSLQPGPTNSPLHF
TRBV4-3	TRBD2	TRBJ2-5	TGCGCCAGCAGCCTCGGAACGACTAGCGCAGAGACCCAGTACTTC	CASSLGTTSAETQYF